This is a list of T cell receptor beta chains from one sample in a study of T cell responses to AZD1222 COVID-19 vaccine. Sequenced by immunoSEQ multiplex PCR; TCRdb stores in-frame clones only, minus some. The repertoire includes 95,000 to 110,000 clones, about 91% of them detected once, and over 15% sits in the top ten. This specimen was peripheral blood, taken on day 0 of AZD1222 vaccination. The receptors were gathered from an adult in good health. The conserved cysteine and the conserved F or W are not part of the CDR3 here. Only part of the rows carry a size: once, few, many, or a class if the clone is expanded.

size | V | CDR3
- | TRBV7-3 | ASSLNGLNTEAF
- | TRBV10-1 | ASGWDRDCGEQY
- | TRBV2 | ASSENYEQF
- | TRBV29-1 | SVEGGYSEQY
- | TRBV6-5 | ASSSSGGANEKLF
- | TRBV18 | ASSPPGVGDYGYT
- | TRBV6-6 | ASSSDRDEGYT
- | TRBV18 | ASSPPAYSRVPYEQY
- | TRBV19 | ASRDPGQGDDSCT
once | TRBV6-5 | ASSYRGPLEQY
few | TRBV6-5 | ASSYSSLPQH
- | TRBV4-1 | ASSQGKTYEQY
- | TRBV5-4 | ASSLLWGENTEAF
- | TRBV6-1 | ASSEKDRDGGYT
- | TRBV19 | ASSEEQGRQPQH
- | TRBV19 | ASSASGFSYNEQF
- | TRBV3-1/TRBV3-2 | ASSQVSGAGNTIY
once | TRBV7-6 | ASSLMGGPYNEQF
- | TRBV3-1/TRBV3-2 | ASSHHSGIQETQY
- | TRBV5-1 | ASSPEGQSKAF
- | TRBV10-3 | AISDFATEQY
- | TRBV7-9 | ASSTSSGATNEKLF
- | TRBV7-2 | ASSLWGSREETQY
- | TRBV27 | ASRSLGGRRTGELF
- | TRBV7-2 | ASRDRGSSYNSPLH
- | TRBV7-6 | ASSIVAGGSYEQY
- | TRBV27 | ASSPSGGAYNEQF
- | TRBV7-2 | ASSQVDTQY
few | TRBV7-9 | ASSLASTNEKLF
- | TRBV3-1/TRBV3-2 | ASSPPWGGPPYEQY
- | TRBV5-6 | ASSLQGSQETQY
- | TRBV3-1/TRBV3-2 | ASSLLQGGGNTIY
- | TRBV6-5 | ASSYQQGAHYGYT
- | TRBV10-1 | ASSVGTGENYEQY
- | TRBV2 | ASSEEAGVVDTQY
- | TRBV6-4 | ASSSGEVDTEAF
- | TRBV11-3 | ASSPGGGRKAF
- | TRBV10-2 | ASSEPGDREKLF
- | TRBV2 | ASLGGDEKLF
- | TRBV6-5 | ASSGAGGPRYEQY
- | TRBV9 | ASSVRQGDEQY
once | TRBV5-4 | ASSLEAGDYEQY
- | TRBV2 | ASSEDRIYEQY
- | TRBV10-3 | AISRTGPATNEKLF
- | TRBV29-1 | SVESSWGGYNEQF
- | TRBV5-6 | ASSVAVGSYEQY
- | TRBV9 | ASSVSPTSGATFNEQF
- | TRBV6-5 | ASSSGFNYGYT
- | TRBV27 | ASSLVGGQFLREQY
- | TRBV7-2 | ASSSPLPLAGGGREQF
- | TRBV10-3 | AISALGGTGTDTQY
- | TRBV25-1 | ASHNEGAGGTDTQY
once | TRBV6-5 | ASTRTGQNYGYT
- | TRBV6-5 | ASRLGPRGDIQY
- | TRBV10-3 | AISDGGAVGGDNEQF